This T cell receptor (beta chain) was sequenced in a study of beta chain features in type 1 diabetes (dated by TCRdb to the late 2010s). About the investigation overall: Patients and healthy donors did not differ in mean age, gender distribution, total cell number or subset yield. In the study, TCRB repertoires of sorted circulating CD4+ T cell subsets from recently diagnosed type 1 diabetes patients were compared with those of matched healthy donors. A total of roughly 100 million sorted cells were examined across all samples, and the number of cells per subset was strongly correlated with RNA yield. Whereas all 28 donors provided naive and central memory subsets, regulatory and stem cell-like memory subsets were isolated from just 8 patients and roughly 8 healthy donors.

What the authors observed across the whole study: At VDJ recombination sites, patients with type 1 diabetes made fewer insertions and deleted more nucleotides, a pattern implying thymic rearrangement abnormalities. The naive, central memory and regulatory TCRB repertoires appeared to resemble one another more closely among patients than among healthy donors. In all four CD4+ subsets, TCRB CDR3 length was moderately but significantly shorter in type 1 diabetes patients. Sequencing cDNA rather than genomic DNA could over-represent highly expressing activated cells, although activation and CD3 levels did not differ between groups. PCR might favor shorter templates, but patient and control samples were amplified and corrected together, so any skew would affect both groups equally. Because small numbers of individuals were included in the HLA sub-analyses, any influence of HLA type on TCRB rearrangement was left unresolved.

The entire isolated RNA was reverse transcribed using the High Capacity cDNA Reverse Transcription Kit, and thus expressed TCRB transcripts were sequenced. Deep immunoSEQ sequencing was applied to naive, central memory and regulatory T cell samples, giving an average of roughly 3.5 million total reads per sample. Sorted cells were lysed in RLT buffer, and RNA was extracted using DNase-treated RNeasy Micro or Mini kits according to cell number. Each cell subset was processed on its own to prevent cross-contamination, while patient and healthy donor samples were processed together. The immunoSEQ multiplex PCR was used to amplify TCRB sequences from cDNA, yielding 87-bp fragments that span the CDR3 region. The amplicons were sequenced using the Illumina HiSeq platform. For the original study's pipeline: PCR bias was computationally corrected using synthetic template baselines, reads within Hamming distance 2 were collapsed, and singletons that could not be merged were discarded. Reads were aligned against IMGT to assign V, D and J genes, CDR3 length and insertions or deletions at six rearrangement sites. Within each subset, clonotype counts were normalized to sorted cell number, and only after that were true diversity and Gini coefficients computed with the tcR R package. The overlap coefficient, calculated on TCRB nucleotide sequences, was used to quantify repertoire sharing. The table was pulled from immuneACCESS by TCRdb, which kept in-frame rearrangements only. Such tables lose some clones; where checked, under half of the loss comes from unresolved V genes, and the rest has no known cause. The DNA gave D and trimming, while V, J and clone size come from that table. Across this sample there are around 160,000 clones, with around 8.6% seen only once. The ten largest clonotypes hold more than 0.5% of the sample.

Each donor gave one peripheral blood draw, approximately 110 mL on average, collected into heparinised tubes. A BD FACSAria II and a panel including CD45RO, CCR7, CD25, CD127, CD95 and CD27 were used to sort naive, central memory, regulatory and stem cell-like memory CD4+ T cells. Every sorted population had a purity above 95%. Right away, PBMCs were isolated by Lymphoprep density gradient centrifugation and were stained directly, with no culture step. Samples were stained and sorted in pairs, with one healthy donor and one patient per experiment, so that batch effects were minimized. Turning to this clone: It has no known antigen specificity. No base quality information exists; no much larger clone differs at one position.

The sequenced sample was central memory CD4+ T cells from blood. The clonotype was recovered from a woman between 18 and 29 years old with type 1 diabetes.

The DNA sequence follows: TGCGCCAGCAGCCAAGATTACGGAGCGGGGGCTCGCACAGATACGCAGTATTTT. The encoded protein is CASSQDYGAGARTDTQYF. The V gene is TRBV4-3 and the J gene is TRBJ2-3, and TRBD2 matches 8 of the central bases. The CDR3 spans 18 residues, from the cysteine through the phenylalanine. Of all the DNA, just the CDR3 is kept, 54 bases in frame from base 1. V has 0 bases trimmed and J has 1 base trimmed; junction bases matching no gene number 9. CDR1 and CDR2 were assigned from the germline V gene as LGHNA and YSLEER.